This TCR beta chain was found in a study of T cell changes during pregnancy in multiple sclerosis. V was clipped by 5 bases and J by 4 bases; unmatched bases: 14. Germline CDR1 and CDR2: SGHDT and YYEEEE. The CDR3 is 17 residues long. Profiling relied on immunoSEQ multiplex PCR, and the TCRdb table lists in-frame clones only, not all of them. The sample consists of 78,000 or so clones, under 95% of them appearing once. The sequencing used peripheral blood, collected before pregnancy. The TCR sequence derives from a female donor with multiple sclerosis, enrolled in a pregnancy study. This chain uses TRBV5-6 with TRBJ1-1; 10 positions agree with TRBD1. The CDR3 protein is CASSRRRGQGVGTEAFF. As DNA, the CDR3 is TGTGCCAGCAGTCGCCGCCGCGGACAGGGGGTTGGCACTGAAGCTTTCTTT. Full variable domain (rest looked up from reference TRBV5-6 and TRBJ1-1): DAGVTQSPTHLIKTRGQQVTLRCSPKSGHDTVSWYQQALGQGPQFIFQYYEEEERQRGNFPDRFSGHQFPNYSSELNVNALLLGDSALYLCASSRRRGQGVGTEAFFGQGTRLTVV.